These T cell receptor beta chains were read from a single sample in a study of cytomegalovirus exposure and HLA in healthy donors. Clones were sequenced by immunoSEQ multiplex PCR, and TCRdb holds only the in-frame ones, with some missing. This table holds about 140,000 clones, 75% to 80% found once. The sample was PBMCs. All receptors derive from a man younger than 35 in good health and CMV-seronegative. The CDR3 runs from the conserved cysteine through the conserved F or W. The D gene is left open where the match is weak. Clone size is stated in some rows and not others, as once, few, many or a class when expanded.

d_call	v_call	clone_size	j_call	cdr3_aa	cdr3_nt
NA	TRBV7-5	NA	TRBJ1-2	CARSPMDTTNYGYTF	TGTGCCAGAAGTCCCATGGACACGACTAACTATGGCTACACCTTC
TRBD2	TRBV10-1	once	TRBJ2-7	CATRGSGSNEQYF	TGCGCCACCCGGGGGAGCGGGAGTAACGAGCAGTACTTC
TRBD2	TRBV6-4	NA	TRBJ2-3	CASSEGASGADTQYF	TGTGCCAGCAGTGAAGGCGCTAGCGGGGCAGATACGCAGTATTTT
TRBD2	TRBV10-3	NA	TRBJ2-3	CAIRSAGLPHTLNTDTQYF	TGTGCCATCAGATCCGCGGGACTACCCCATACCTTGAACACAGATACGCAGTATTTT
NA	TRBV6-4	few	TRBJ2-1	CASSLQGFPGNEQFF	TGTGCCAGCAGTTTACAGGGTTTCCCAGGGAATGAGCAGTTCTTC
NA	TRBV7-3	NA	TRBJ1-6	CASSWDNNSPLHF	TGTGCCAGCAGCTGGGACAACAATTCACCCCTCCACTTT
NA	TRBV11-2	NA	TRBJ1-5	CASSDTGSTQPQHF	TGTGCCAGCAGCGATACAGGGAGCACTCAGCCCCAGCATTTT
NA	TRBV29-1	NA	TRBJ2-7	CSVGVSYEQYF	TGCAGCGTAGGGGTTTCCTACGAGCAGTACTTC
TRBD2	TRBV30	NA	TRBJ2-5	CAWSPGLAGVQETQYF	TGTGCCTGGAGTCCTGGACTAGCGGGTGTCCAAGAGACCCAGTACTTC
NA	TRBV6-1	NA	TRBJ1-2	CASVTGLSGGYTF	TGTGCCAGCGTAACAGGTTTGAGTGGTGGCTACACCTTC
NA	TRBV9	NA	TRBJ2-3	CASTLTPGSTDTQYF	TGTGCCAGCACCCTTACCCCGGGAAGCACAGATACGCAGTATTTT
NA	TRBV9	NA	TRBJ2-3	CASSVEEVRVGTDTQYF	TGTGCCAGCAGCGTAGAAGAGGTCAGGGTCGGCACAGATACGCAGTATTTT
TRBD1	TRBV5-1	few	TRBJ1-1	CASSWNRGGTEAFF	TGCGCCAGCAGCTGGAACAGGGGTGGCACTGAAGCTTTCTTT
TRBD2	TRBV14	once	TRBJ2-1	CASSQGLAANNEQFF	TGTGCCAGCAGCCAAGGGCTAGCGGCGAACAATGAGCAGTTCTTC
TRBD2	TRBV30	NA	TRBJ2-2	CAWTGTGGMLGGELFF	TGTGCCTGGACTGGTACGGGGGGGATGCTCGGCGGGGAGCTGTTTTTT
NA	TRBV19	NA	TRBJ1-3	CASSRERSSGNTIYF	TGTGCCAGTAGTAGAGAGAGAAGCTCTGGAAACACCATATATTTT
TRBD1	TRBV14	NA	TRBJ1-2	CASNRGLSGYTF	TGTGCCAGTAACAGGGGGCTGAGTGGCTACACCTTC
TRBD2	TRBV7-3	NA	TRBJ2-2	CASSAGTSGRGELFF	TGTGCCAGCAGCGCGGGGACTAGCGGCAGGGGGGAGCTGTTTTTT
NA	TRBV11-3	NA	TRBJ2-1	CASSSTSRNEQFF	TGTGCCAGCAGCTCGACTAGTCGCAATGAGCAGTTCTTC
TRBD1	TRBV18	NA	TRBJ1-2	CASSPRPGTGNYGYTF	TGTGCCAGCTCACCACGACCCGGGACAGGGAACTATGGCTACACCTTC
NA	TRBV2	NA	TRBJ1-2	CASDPTGFYGYTF	TGTGCCAGCGATCCAACAGGGTTCTATGGCTACACCTTC
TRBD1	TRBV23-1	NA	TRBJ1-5	CASSYPGQGNQPQHF	TGCGCCAGCAGTTACCCGGGACAGGGGAATCAGCCCCAGCATTTT
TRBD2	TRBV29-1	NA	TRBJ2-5	CSVVAPFLAGASQETQYF	TGCAGCGTTGTGGCCCCCTTTTTAGCGGGAGCATCCCAAGAGACCCAGTACTTC
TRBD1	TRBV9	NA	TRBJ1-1	CASSVGGQGNTEAFF	TGTGCCAGCAGCGTAGGGGGACAGGGGAACACTGAAGCTTTCTTT
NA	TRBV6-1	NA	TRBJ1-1	CASSVVLTEAFF	TGTGCCAGCAGTGTCGTATTGACTGAAGCTTTCTTT
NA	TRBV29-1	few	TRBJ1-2	CSVENWASTNFNYGYTF	TGCAGCGTTGAAAATTGGGCCAGTACGAACTTCAACTATGGCTACACCTTC
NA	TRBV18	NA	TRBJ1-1	CASSPGPETEAFF	TGTGCCAGCTCACCGGGCCCTGAAACTGAAGCTTTCTTT
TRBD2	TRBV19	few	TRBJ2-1	CASSIRGATGTSGLSSYNEQFF	TGTGCCAGTAGTATTAGGGGGGCTACCGGGACTAGCGGGCTCAGCTCCTACAATGAGCAGTTCTTC
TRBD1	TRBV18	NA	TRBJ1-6	CASSHDRASYNSPLHF	TGTGCCAGCTCACACGACAGGGCCTCCTATAATTCACCCCTCCACTTT
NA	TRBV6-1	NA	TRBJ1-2	CASSELVSGYYGYTF	TGTGCCAGCAGTGAACTAGTTTCAGGGTACTATGGCTACACCTTC
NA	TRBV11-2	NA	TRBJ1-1	CASSDGGVDTEAFF	TGTGCCAGCAGTGACGGGGGGGTAGACACTGAAGCTTTCTTT
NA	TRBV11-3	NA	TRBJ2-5	CASSLEGFGEETQYF	TGTGCCAGCAGCTTAGAGGGCTTCGGGGAAGAGACCCAGTACTTC
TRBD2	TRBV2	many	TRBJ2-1	CASSEGLASRNEQFF	TGTGCCAGCAGTGAGGGACTAGCTTCTCGGAATGAGCAGTTCTTC
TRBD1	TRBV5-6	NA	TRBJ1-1	CASSPGQGMDTEAFF	TGTGCCAGCAGCCCCGGACAGGGGATGGACACTGAAGCTTTCTTT
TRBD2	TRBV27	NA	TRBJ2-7	CASSPNSGRNEQYF	TGTGCCAGCAGTCCCAATAGCGGGAGGAACGAGCAGTACTTC
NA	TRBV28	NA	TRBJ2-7	CASNGGYEQYF	TGTGCCAGCAACGGGGGATACGAGCAGTACTTC
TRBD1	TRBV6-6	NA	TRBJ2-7	CASVDRGGHPYEQYF	TGTGCCAGCGTAGACAGAGGGGGCCACCCCTACGAGCAGTACTTC